The sequence of this TCR beta chain was determined in a study of blood T cell repertoires in COVID-19. Study-wide context: The United States, Italy and Spain provided the acute and convalescent COVID-19 samples. T cells, B-cell-depleted T cells, or PBMCs provided the cDNA or gDNA that served as material.

In the original analysis: By means of reference gene primer amplification, nucleated cell counts were estimated. Only in-frame clones appear in the TCRdb table, and some are missing; sequencing was by immunoSEQ multiplex PCR. The V and J calls and clone size were taken over from that table, and D and trimming were inferred from the DNA. Among 40,000 to 60,000 clones, approximately 93% were seen once, and the ten largest hold roughly 1%. The V end lost 5 bases, the J end lost 4 bases, and 8 bases lay between the germline ends. Germline values: CDR1 MNHEY, CDR2 SMNVEV (reference sequence). This CDR3 is built from 12 residues.

The TCR was taken from a man aged 60 to 69 with COVID-19, enrolled during active disease. Material: peripheral blood. The chain uses TRBV27 and TRBJ1-2, with D possibly TRBD1 on 5 matching bases. In DNA, the CDR3 is TGTGCCAGCAGTGCAGGGCCCTATGGCTACACCTTC. Translating it yields CASSAGPYGYTF.